This T cell receptor (beta chain) was obtained from a study of naive and memory T cell subsets. The study, taken as a whole, reports: In naive cells, over 90% of TCR sequences were seen only once. Possibly reflecting memory cells re-expressing CD45RA, a few larger clonotypes occurred in naive repertoires, especially CD8. From naive to CM, EM and EMRA, diversity decreased and Gini increased.

Two oligonucleotides, mixed equimolar, formed the beta constant-region primer covering TRBC1 and TRBC2. Four rounds of PCR amplified the ligated cDNA using nested alpha and beta constant-region primers plus SP2. An oligonucleotide with the SP2 primer and a 12-nucleotide UMI was ligated to the cDNA 3' end. From the UMI-ligation and nested PCR reads, TCRdb called clonotypes with MiXCR, one entry per CDR3 protein. The sample records roughly 150,000 distinct CDR3 sequences, about 20% being singletons. Trimming removed 5 bases from V and 2 bases from J; junction bases left unmatched: 3. CDR3 length: 15 residues. This clonotype was found many times. Its specificity is not known.

The sequence was collected from a human donor in good health. This chain uses TRBV12-3 or TRBV12-4 with TRBJ2-1, with 10 bases matching TRBD2. Sequencing was done on a sample of naive CD4+ T cells from blood. The CDR3 region is CASSLTSGAYNEQFF. The CDR3 bases are TGTGCCAGCAGTCTCACTAGCGGGGCCTACAATGAGCAGTTCTTC.